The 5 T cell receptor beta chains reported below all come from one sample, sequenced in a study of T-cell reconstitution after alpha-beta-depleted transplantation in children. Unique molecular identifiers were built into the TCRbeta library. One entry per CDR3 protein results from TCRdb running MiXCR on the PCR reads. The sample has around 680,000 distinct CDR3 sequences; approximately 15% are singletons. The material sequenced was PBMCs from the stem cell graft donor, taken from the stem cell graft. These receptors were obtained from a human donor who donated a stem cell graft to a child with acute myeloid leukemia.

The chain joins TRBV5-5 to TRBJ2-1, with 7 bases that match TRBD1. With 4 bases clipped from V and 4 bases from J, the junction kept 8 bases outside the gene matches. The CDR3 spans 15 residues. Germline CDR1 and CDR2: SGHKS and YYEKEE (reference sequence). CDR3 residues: CASSRDRESYNEQFF. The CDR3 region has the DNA TGTGCCAGCAGCCGAGACAGGGAATCTTACAATGAGCAGTTCTTC.

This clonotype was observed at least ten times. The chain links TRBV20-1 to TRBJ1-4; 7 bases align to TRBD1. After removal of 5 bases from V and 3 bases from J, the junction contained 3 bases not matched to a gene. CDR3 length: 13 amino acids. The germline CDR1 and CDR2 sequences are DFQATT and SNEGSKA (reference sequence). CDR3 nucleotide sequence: TGCAGTGCTCAGGGGGGCCCTAATGAAAAACTGTTTTTT. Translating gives CSAQGGPNEKLFF.

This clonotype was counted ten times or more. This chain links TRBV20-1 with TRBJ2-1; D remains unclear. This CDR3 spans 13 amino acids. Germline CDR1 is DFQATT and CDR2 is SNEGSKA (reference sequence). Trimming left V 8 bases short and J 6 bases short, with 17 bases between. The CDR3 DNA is TGCAGTAACGGACGGATTTTTAGCAATGAGCAGTTCTTC. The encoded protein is CSNGRIFSNEQFF.

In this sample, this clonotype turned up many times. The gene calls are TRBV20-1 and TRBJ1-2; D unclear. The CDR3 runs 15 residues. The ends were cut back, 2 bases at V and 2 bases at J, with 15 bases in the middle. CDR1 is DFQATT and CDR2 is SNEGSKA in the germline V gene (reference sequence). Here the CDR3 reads CSARRAEELNYGYTF. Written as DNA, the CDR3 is TGCAGTGCTAGAAGGGCCGAAGAACTGAACTATGGCTACACCTTC.

CDR3 residues: CASSYHLDTGELFF. DNA for the CDR3: TGTGCCAGCAGTTACCATTTGGACACCGGGGAGCTGTTTTTT. V and J are TRBV6-2 or TRBV6-3 and TRBJ2-2; D gene ambiguous. The CDR3 extends over 14 amino acids. Germline loops: CDR1 MNHEY, CDR2 SVGEGT. V was cut by 2 bases and J by 3 bases, with 7 bases left in between.